The 4 T cell receptor beta chains presented below share a single source sample, sequenced in a study of blood T cell repertoires in COVID-19. Data came from immunoSEQ multiplex PCR; TCRdb stores just in-frame clones and leaves some out. The profile covers fewer than 500,000 clones, with 70% to 90% appearing a single time and under 2% taken by the ten largest. The material sequenced was PBMCs or T cells enriched from blood (not recorded which). These receptors came from a woman younger than 30 with acute COVID-19.

This chain links TRBV4-1 with TRBJ2-7; D is unresolved. This CDR3 has 13 residues. V was clipped by 5 bases and J by 3 bases, with 11 bases between them. The V gene's germline CDR1 is MGHRA and CDR2 YSYEKL. The DNA of the CDR3 is TGCGCCAGCAGCAGTGACTTTAACTACGAGCAGTACTTC. Protein product: CASSSDFNYEQYF.

The chain links TRBV7-2 to TRBJ2-7, with D perhaps matching TRBD2 (5 bases). Germline CDR1 SGHTA, CDR2 FQGNSA. The CDR3 runs 16 residues. Trimming left V 5 bases short and J 2 bases short, with 19 bases between. CDR3 loop: CASSPLSGSGPYEQYF. The CDR3 DNA reads TGTGCCAGCAGCCCGCTAAGTGGAAGCGGTCCCTACGAGCAGTACTTC.

As for this clone: Other nucleotide sequences from this sample produce the same CDR3. The chain has TRBV27 and TRBJ1-5; weak D call: TRBD1 (5 bases). Germline-derived CDR1 and CDR2 are MNHEY and SMNVEV (reference sequence). The CDR3 sequence is 12 residues long. Trimming took off 5 bases at V and 7 bases at J, with 9 bases between the two ends. CDR3 coding DNA: TGTGCCAGCAGTACAGGATACCAGCCCCAGCATTTT. This codes for CASSTGYQPQHF.

This chain joins TRBV5-6 and TRBJ2-3; 8 bases agree with TRBD1. Germline CDR1 SGHDT, CDR2 YYEEEE. Trimming cost V 4 bases and J 6 bases; bases outside gene matches: 7. The CDR3 totals 14 residues. Here the CDR3 reads CASSPGGWMDTQYF. CDR3 coding DNA: TGTGCCAGCAGCCCAGGGGGCTGGATGGATACGCAGTATTTT.